The rows below give T cell receptor beta chains drawn from one sample of a study of blood T cells in healthy people across ages. TCRdb re-derived calls from the 5' RACE reads in MiXCR, one entry per CDR3 protein. The sample holds 550,000 to 600,000 distinct CDR3 sequences, 27% seen once. Sequenced input: blood. These TCRs come from a woman aged 70 to 79 in good health. CDR3s include the opening cysteine and the closing phenylalanine or tryptophan. A D gene is named only where the DNA matches it firmly. For some rows the clone size is stated as once, few or many, or as a class when expanded; others skip it.

v_gene: TRBV19; d_gene: TRBD1; abundance: -; j_gene: TRBJ2-1; CDR3nt: TGTGCCAGTAGTACGTCCCGGGACAGGGGAGAGTTCTTC; CDR3aa: CASSTSRDRGEFF
v_gene: TRBV20-1; d_gene: TRBD1; abundance: many; j_gene: TRBJ2-5; CDR3nt: TGCAGTGCTATTGCCGGGACAGTCGAGACCCAGTACTTC; CDR3aa: CSAIAGTVETQYF
v_gene: TRBV20-1; d_gene: -; abundance: -; j_gene: TRBJ2-7; CDR3nt: TGCAGTGCTAGCGCTTCAGCGTTCTCCTACGAGCAGTACTTC; CDR3aa: CSASASAFSYEQYF
v_gene: TRBV6-1; d_gene: -; abundance: few; j_gene: TRBJ2-1; CDR3nt: TGTGCCAGCCCCAGCGGAACCCCCTCCTACAATGAGCAGTTCTTC; CDR3aa: CASPSGTPSYNEQFF
v_gene: TRBV7-3; d_gene: -; abundance: -; j_gene: TRBJ2-6; CDR3nt: TGTGCCGGCAGCCCAAACGGGTCCGGGGCCAACGTCCTGACTTTC; CDR3aa: CAGSPNGSGANVLTF
v_gene: TRBV7-9; d_gene: TRBD1; abundance: few; j_gene: TRBJ1-4; CDR3nt: TGTGCCAGCAGTTCCAGGGGGGCTAATGAAAAACTGTTTTTT; CDR3aa: CASSSRGANEKLFF
v_gene: TRBV12-3/TRBV12-4; d_gene: -; abundance: -; j_gene: TRBJ2-3; CDR3nt: TGTGCCAGCAGTTTTCAGGGGGGTTTAGGAGGTACGCAGTATTTT; CDR3aa: CASSFQGGLGGTQYF
v_gene: TRBV6-2/TRBV6-3; d_gene: TRBD1; abundance: few; j_gene: TRBJ2-3; CDR3nt: TGTGCCAGCAGTCCGGGTGGGACAGCAGATACGCAGTATTTT; CDR3aa: CASSPGGTADTQYF
v_gene: TRBV2; d_gene: -; abundance: few; j_gene: TRBJ1-2; CDR3nt: TGTGCCAGCACCAACTATAGGAGACGGGGGGCAAGTGGCTATGGCTACACCTTC; CDR3aa: CASTNYRRRGASGYGYTF
v_gene: TRBV6-6; d_gene: TRBD1; abundance: -; j_gene: TRBJ2-3; CDR3nt: TGTGCCAGCAGCAAAGACAGGGGCCGGGGCACAGATACGCAGTATTTT; CDR3aa: CASSKDRGRGTDTQYF
v_gene: TRBV29-1; d_gene: -; abundance: -; j_gene: TRBJ1-5; CDR3nt: TGCAGCGTTGACGGTCAGGGTAGCAATCAGCCCCAGCATTTT; CDR3aa: CSVDGQGSNQPQHF
v_gene: TRBV7-2; d_gene: -; abundance: few; j_gene: TRBJ2-7; CDR3nt: TGTGCCAGCAGCTTATCGTCCCACCAAACCTACGAGCAGTACTTC; CDR3aa: CASSLSSHQTYEQYF
v_gene: TRBV20-1; d_gene: TRBD2; abundance: -; j_gene: TRBJ2-5; CDR3nt: TGCAGTGCACCTTCGCGGGGGGCTCCAGAGACCCAGTACTTC; CDR3aa: CSAPSRGAPETQYF
v_gene: TRBV6-2/TRBV6-3; d_gene: TRBD1; abundance: -; j_gene: TRBJ1-1; CDR3nt: TGTGCCAGCAGTTATGGACAGGGGGCACAAGCTTTCTTT; CDR3aa: CASSYGQGAQAFF
v_gene: TRBV15; d_gene: -; abundance: -; j_gene: TRBJ1-1; CDR3nt: TGTGCCACCAGCAGAGATGGTTGGGGCACTGAAGCTTTCTTT; CDR3aa: CATSRDGWGTEAFF
v_gene: TRBV2; d_gene: -; abundance: few; j_gene: TRBJ2-2; CDR3nt: TGTGCCAGCTTGGGTTTCGTGGAGCTGTTTTTT; CDR3aa: CASLGFVELFF
v_gene: TRBV5-1; d_gene: -; abundance: -; j_gene: TRBJ1-1; CDR3nt: TGCGCCAGCAGCAGGGGGGGAAGGACTGAAGCTTTCTTT; CDR3aa: CASSRGGRTEAFF
v_gene: TRBV6-5; d_gene: TRBD2; abundance: -; j_gene: TRBJ2-5; CDR3nt: TGTGCCAGCAGGTCCGGGGGGGCCGGGGATGAGACCCAGTACTTC; CDR3aa: CASRSGGAGDETQYF
v_gene: TRBV7-2; d_gene: TRBD1; abundance: -; j_gene: TRBJ2-7; CDR3nt: TGTGCCAGCAGCTGGGGGACAGGAGCCTACGAGCAGTACTTC; CDR3aa: CASSWGTGAYEQYF
v_gene: TRBV25-1; d_gene: -; abundance: -; j_gene: TRBJ1-4; CDR3nt: TGTGCCAGCAGTGAATCTGGTGGGACATTAGATGAAAAACTGTTTTTT; CDR3aa: CASSESGGTLDEKLFF
v_gene: TRBV5-5; d_gene: -; abundance: few; j_gene: TRBJ2-7; CDR3nt: TGTGCCAGCAGCTTGACAGCGGACTCTTACGAGCAGTACTTC; CDR3aa: CASSLTADSYEQYF
v_gene: TRBV25-1; d_gene: -; abundance: -; j_gene: TRBJ1-5; CDR3nt: TGTGCCAGCGGGGGTTTCAGGGCGGATCAGCCCCAGCATTTT; CDR3aa: CASGGFRADQPQHF
v_gene: TRBV7-9; d_gene: TRBD1; abundance: -; j_gene: TRBJ1-4; CDR3nt: TGTGCCAGCAGCTCGGGACAGGGCAAAGAAAAACTGTTTTTT; CDR3aa: CASSSGQGKEKLFF
v_gene: TRBV4-2; d_gene: -; abundance: -; j_gene: TRBJ1-1; CDR3nt: TGTGCCAGCTGCACCGGGACTACGGCGGACACTGAAGCTTTCTTT; CDR3aa: CASCTGTTADTEAFF
v_gene: TRBV9; d_gene: -; abundance: few; j_gene: TRBJ1-1; CDR3nt: TGTGCCAGCAGCGTAGGGCGGATCATGAACACTGAAGCTTTCTTT; CDR3aa: CASSVGRIMNTEAFF
v_gene: TRBV24-1; d_gene: TRBD1; abundance: few; j_gene: TRBJ1-2; CDR3nt: TGTGCCACCAGTGATTCCGGACAGGGAAGGGATGGCTACACCTTC; CDR3aa: CATSDSGQGRDGYTF
v_gene: TRBV10-3; d_gene: TRBD1; abundance: few; j_gene: TRBJ1-6; CDR3nt: TGTGCCATCAGTCGGACAGGGGGCGACTATAATTCACCCCTCCACTTT; CDR3aa: CAISRTGGDYNSPLHF